A single sample gave rise to the 30 T cell receptor beta chains below, sequenced in a study of control samples from healthy donors and cancer patients. The assay was immunoSEQ multiplex PCR, and TCRdb's table has in-frame clones only and misses some. In the table there are tens of thousands of clones, around 91% of which are singletons. Sequenced material: PBMCs. The source of these receptors is a man aged 50 to 60 with lung cancer.

The chain combines TRBV11-3 with TRBJ2-7; 9 positions match TRBD1. J was trimmed by 6 bases and V by 6 bases; bases with no gene match: 3. CDR3 size: 12 residues. The germline gives CDR1 SGHNT, CDR2 YENEEA. The CDR3 spells CASRDRGGEQYF. The CDR3 nucleotides read TGTGCCAGCAGGGACAGGGGCGGCGAGCAGTACTTC.

The count of this clone is one. This sequence joins TRBV6-6 and TRBJ1-4; 8 bases match TRBD1. Trimming at V came to 4 bases and at J to 14 bases, leaving 12 bases not matched to a gene. CDR1 and CDR2 from the germline V gene are MNHNY and SVGAGI (reference sequence). The CDR3 extends over 14 amino acids. CDR3: CASSLMGQAGSLFF. The CDR3 DNA reads as TGTGCCAGCAGTTTGATGGGACAGGCCGGTTCTCTGTTTTTT.

V gene TRBV7-2 combines with J gene TRBJ1-3; possibly TRBD1 for D (5 bases). Trimming removed 2 bases at V and 2 bases at J, with 16 bases between. This CDR3 has 17 residues. The V gene's germline CDR1 is SGHTA and CDR2 FQGNSA. The CDR3 DNA reads TGTGCCAGCAGCTTAAGGAATAAGGGGCAGGCTGGAAACACCATATATTTT. Its protein product is CASSLRNKGQAGNTIYF.

V and J are TRBV11-2 and TRBJ1-2; maybe TRBD1 (6 bases). Germline V gives CDR1 SGHAT, CDR2 FQNNGV. There are 14 residues in the CDR3. The ends were cut back, 7 bases at V and 4 bases at J, with 16 bases in the middle. This chain's CDR3 is CASTKPQGRYGYTF. In nucleotides, the CDR3 is TGTGCCAGCACAAAACCACAGGGACGCTATGGCTACACCTTC.

The chain joins TRBV28 to TRBJ1-1; 8 bases match TRBD1. Germline V gene data show CDR1 as MDHEN and CDR2 as SYDVKM. The CDR3 contains 14 residues. After removal of 6 bases from V and 4 bases from J, the junction contained 7 bases not matched to a gene. For the CDR3, the DNA is TGTGCCAGCAGCCCTTCGGACAGGGCCACTGAAGCTTTCTTT. Translating it yields CASSPSDRATEAFF.

Only a few counts were recorded for this clone. The V and J genes are TRBV15 and TRBJ1-6, with D possibly being TRBD1 (6 bases). V gave up 0 bases and J gave up 10 bases, with 22 bases separating them. The CDR3 is 18 amino acids. Germline V gene data show CDR1 as LNHNV and CDR2 as YYDKDF (reference sequence). CDR3 in amino acids: CATSRDSTTSGVDSPLHF. CDR3 nucleotide sequence: TGTGCCACCAGCAGAGATTCCACGACCTCAGGGGTGGACTCACCCCTCCACTTT.

The V call is TRBV25-1, the J call TRBJ2-5, with TRBD2 matching 8 bases. The CDR3 is made up of 13 amino acids. The germline CDR1 and CDR2 sequences are MGHDK and SYGVNS. The V and J ends lost 5 bases and 3 bases, in that order; junction bases with no gene match: 2. The CDR3 loop is CASSWRGEETQYF. The CDR3 region has the DNA TGTGCCAGCAGTTGGCGGGGGGAAGAGACCCAGTACTTC.

This clone has a single count. The chain links TRBV10-3 to TRBJ1-2, with D unresolved. This CDR3 comprises 13 residues. V was clipped by 11 bases and J by 4 bases, with 17 bases between them. The V gene's germline CDR1 is ENHRY and CDR2 SYGVKD. CDR3 sequence reads: CASNPEWGYGYTF. CDR3 DNA sequence: TGTGCCTCAAACCCGGAATGGGGCTATGGCTACACCTTC.

This chain connects TRBV6-6 to TRBJ1-3; 8 bases align to TRBD1. Germline V gives CDR1 MNHNY, CDR2 SVGAGI (reference sequence). The junction had 5 bases not matched to a gene; V was cut back by 4 bases and J by 3 bases. CDR3 length: 15 amino acids. CDR3 coding DNA: TGTGCCAGCAGTTTGCAGGGGGCTGGTGGAAACACCATATATTTT. This sequence encodes CASSLQGAGGNTIYF.

V and J are TRBV7-3 and TRBJ2-1; 7 bases are shared with TRBD2. The V gene end was trimmed by 3 bases and the J gene end by 9 bases; junction bases not matched to a gene: 8. Germline values: CDR1 SGHTA, CDR2 FQGTGA. This CDR3 contains 14 residues. The CDR3 nucleotides read TGTGCCAGCAGCTTGAACTCCCCGGGGGGTGAGCAGTTCTTC. Its protein product is CASSLNSPGGEQFF.

This clone was detected only once. DNA for the CDR3: TGTGCCAGCAGCCAGACAGGGGGCGAAGAGACCCAGTACTTC. It codes for CASSQTGGEETQYF. The V gene is TRBV4-2, the J gene TRBJ2-5; TRBD1 matches at 10 bases. V trimming: 3 bases; J trimming: 3 bases; junction bases outside the gene matches: 1. This CDR3 is 14 amino acids long. Germline assignment: CDR1 LGHNA and CDR2 YNFKEQ.

The chain recombines TRBV19 with TRBJ2-5; tentative D call: TRBD2 (6 bases). V was trimmed by 2 bases and J by 5 bases, leaving 9 bases between them. CDR1 and CDR2 from the germline V gene are LNHDA and SQIVND (reference sequence). This CDR3 is 13 amino acids long. In DNA form, the CDR3 reads TGTGCCAGTAGTATACAGGGAGGCGAGACCCAGTACTTC. Protein: CASSIQGGETQYF.

This clone is labeled as medium-sized. The rearrangement joins TRBV7-9 to TRBJ2-3; 13 bases line up with TRBD2. The junction had 11 bases not matched to a gene; V was cut back by 5 bases and J by 6 bases. CDR1 is SEHNR and CDR2 is FQNEAQ in the germline V gene (reference sequence). The CDR3 covers 17 residues. The CDR3 here is CASSPYVGTSGADTQYF. The CDR3 bases are TGTGCCAGCAGCCCATATGTCGGGACTAGCGGGGCTGATACGCAGTATTTT. Based on the CDR3 plus reference TRBV7-9 and TRBJ2-3, the full variable domain is DTGVSQNPRHKITKRGQNVTFRCDPISEHNRLYWYRQTLGQGPEFLTYFQNEAQLEKSRLLSDRFSAERPKGSFSTLEIQRTEQGDSAMYLCASSPYVGTSGADTQYFGPGTRLTVL.

V usage is TRBV3-1 (or the pseudogene TRBV3-2) and J usage is TRBJ2-3; the match to TRBD2 covers 8 bases. The CDR3 is 16 residues long. Germline V gene lookup returns CDR1 LGHDT and CDR2 YNNKEL (reference sequence). V trimming: 0 bases; J trimming: 6 bases; junction bases outside the gene matches: 8. CDR3 nucleotides: TGTGCCAGCAGCCAAGAGGGACGGGGGGGCCAGGATACGCAGTATTTT. Translating it yields CASSQEGRGGQDTQYF.

The chain combines TRBV5-1 with TRBJ2-2; 14 bases are shared with TRBD2. CDR1 is SGHRS, CDR2 YFSETQ, per germline. This CDR3 spans 18 amino acids. J was trimmed by 4 bases and V by 4 bases; bases with no gene match: 9. DNA for the CDR3: TGCGCCAGCAGCCCGAGACTAGCGGGGGGGCCGAGCACCGGGGAGCTGTTTTTT. Protein product: CASSPRLAGGPSTGELFF.

The CDR3, as DNA: TGTGCCAGCAGTTTAGAAAATGAGTGGCAGGGGGGTTCTGGCTACACCTTC. This translates into CASSLENEWQGGSGYTF. The J gene is TRBJ1-2, the V gene TRBV28; 7 bases are shared with TRBD1. J gave up 7 bases and V 2 bases, and 16 bases lay outside the gene matches. The germline V gene encodes CDR1 MDHEN and CDR2 SYDVKM. The CDR3 has 17 amino acids.

The table lists this clone with a count of one. This chain connects TRBV5-1 to TRBJ2-3; D uncertain. From germline, CDR1 is SGHRS and CDR2 YFSETQ. The CDR3 loop spans 11 amino acids. The V end was cut by 4 bases, the J end by 3 bases, with 3 bases between. The CDR3 coding sequence is TGCGCCAGCAGCCAGACAGATACGCAGTATTTT. The encoded protein is CASSQTDTQYF.

The chain recombines TRBV7-9 with TRBJ2-3; D is possibly TRBD1 (6 bases). Trimming stripped 3 bases from V and 2 bases from J, with 18 bases between. Germline V gives CDR1 SEHNR, CDR2 FQNEAQ (reference sequence). This CDR3 comprises 17 residues. The CDR3 region is CASSFKGHYLHTDTQYF. CDR3 sequence (DNA): TGTGCCAGCAGCTTTAAGGGACATTACCTACACACAGATACGCAGTATTTT.

The chain employs TRBV12-3 or TRBV12-4 and TRBJ2-1; TRBD2 is a possible D gene (7 bases). Trimming took off 5 bases at V and 12 bases at J, with 8 bases between the two ends. This CDR3 is 10 amino acids long. CDR3 protein: CASSGGAQFF. As DNA, the CDR3 is TGTGCCAGCAGTGGGGGGGCGCAGTTCTTC.

The CDR3 coding sequence is TGTGCCAGCGCGGGACAGCGAGAAAAACTGTTTTTT. Its protein is CASAGQREKLFF. This chain joins TRBV6-5 and TRBJ1-4, with 7 bases that match TRBD1. The V gene's germline CDR1 is MNHEY and CDR2 SVGAGI. V shed 8 bases, J shed 8 bases, and the junction held 5 bases outside the gene matches. This CDR3 has 12 amino acids.

The chain has TRBV6-2 or TRBV6-3 and TRBJ1-1; 7 bases agree with TRBD1. The CDR3 runs 15 residues. Germline CDR1 reads MNHEY; CDR2 reads SVGEGT. With V trimmed by 2 bases and J by 2 bases, 5 bases remained unmatched. CDR3 sequence (DNA): TGTGCCAGCAGTTACGGGTGGGACAGAAACACTGAAGCTTTCTTT. This sequence encodes CASSYGWDRNTEAFF.

In this sample, this clone turned up a few times. The chain is built from TRBV12-3 or TRBV12-4 and TRBJ2-4, with unresolved D. The V end was cut by 3 bases, the J end by 0 bases, with 3 bases between. This CDR3 is 13 amino acids long. CDR3 sequence (DNA): TGTGCCAGCAGTTTGCGAGCCAAAAACATTCAGTACTTC. Its translation is CASSLRAKNIQYF.

The V call is TRBV19, the J call TRBJ2-2, with a tentative D call TRBD2 (5 bases). The V gene lost 7 bases and the J gene lost 1 base, with 16 bases spanning the gap. Germline V lookup: CDR1 LNHDA, CDR2 SQIVND (reference sequence). CDR3 length: 16 residues. Here the CDR3 reads CASTSKRAGNTGELFF. The CDR3 region has the DNA TGTGCCAGTACCTCAAAGAGGGCAGGGAACACCGGGGAGCTGTTTTTT.

This clone was seen once. The CDR3 is CASSLTPTYGYTF. The CDR3 DNA reads as TGTGCCAGTAGCCTAACCCCCACCTATGGCTACACCTTC. The J gene is TRBJ1-2, the V gene TRBV19; D gene unclear. CDR1 LNHDA and CDR2 SQIVND come from the germline V gene (reference sequence). The CDR3 has 13 amino acids. The V and J ends lost 6 bases and 4 bases respectively, with 12 bases between them. Full variable domain (outside the CDR3, taken from reference TRBV19 and TRBJ1-2): DGGITQSPKYLFRKEGQNVTLSCEQNLNHDAMYWYRQDPGQGLRLIYYSQIVNDFQKGDIAEGYSVSREKKESFPLTVTSAQKNPTAFYLCASSLTPTYGYTFGSGTRLTVV.

The chain couples TRBV30 to TRBJ1-6; D remains ambiguous. CDR1 and CDR2 (germline): GTSNPN, SVGIG (reference sequence). This CDR3 has 13 amino acids. V was shortened by 8 bases and J by 9 bases, with 17 bases between the two germline ends. The CDR3 coding sequence is TGTGCCCAATCAGAATTAAGGAGTTCACCCCTCCACTTT. Amino acids: CAQSELRSSPLHF.

In the case of this clone: Sequence at one end of the junction differs from germline and may be a read error. The rearrangement joins TRBV7-7 to TRBJ2-2; no clear D gene. The length of the CDR3 is 15 residues. Per germline, CDR1 SSHAT and CDR2 FNYEAQ (reference sequence). CDR3 in DNA: TGTGCTAGCAGCTTAGCCGGGCCGAACACCGGGGAGCTGTTTTTT. It codes for CASSLAGPNTGELFF. Full variable domain (outside the CDR3, taken from reference TRBV7-7 and TRBJ2-2): GAGVSQSPRYKVTKRGQDVTLRCDPISSHATLYWYQQALGQGPEFLTYFNYEAQPDKSGLPSDRFSAERPEGSISTLTIQRTEQRDSAMYRCASSLAGPNTGELFFGEGSRLTVL.

J is TRBJ2-1 and V is TRBV30, with D hard to call. Trimming took off 0 bases at V and 3 bases at J, with 6 bases between the two ends. The CDR3 totals 13 residues. Per germline, CDR1 GTSNPN and CDR2 SVGIG (reference sequence). The CDR3 region is CAWSVLRYNEQFF. In nucleotides, the CDR3 is TGTGCCTGGAGTGTACTCCGCTACAATGAGCAGTTCTTC.

A single count supports this clone. V and J are TRBV7-2 and TRBJ1-5, with 8 bases matching TRBD1. The germline CDR1 and CDR2 sequences are SGHTA and FQGNSA. The CDR3 is made up of 15 amino acids. J lost 4 bases, V lost 3 bases, and 5 bases had no gene match. CDR3: CASSFRGRGNQPQHF. The CDR3, as DNA: TGTGCCAGCAGCTTCAGGGGGCGCGGGAATCAGCCCCAGCATTTT.

This clone is a singleton in its sample. The chain couples TRBV28 to TRBJ1-5; TRBD1 agrees at 11 bases. After removal of 7 bases from V and 5 bases from J, the junction contained 7 bases not matched to a gene. CDR3 size: 15 residues. Germline-derived CDR1 and CDR2 are MDHEN and SYDVKM. In DNA form, the CDR3 reads TGTGCCAGCACCGCGCGGACAGGGGGCGATCAGCCCCAGCATTTT. Protein sequence: CASTARTGGDQPQHF.

The J gene is TRBJ1-4, the V gene TRBV6-5; D call uncertain. Between the trimmed V and J ends, which lost 1 base and 8 bases, there was a span of 14 bases. This CDR3 has 15 amino acids. The germline V gene has CDR1 MNHEY and CDR2 SVGAGI. DNA for the CDR3: TGTGCCAGCAGTTACTTTGGGCGATTCGGCGAAAAACTGTTTTTT. Translation: CASSYFGRFGEKLFF.